This T cell receptor beta chain was captured in a study of metastatic and nonmetastatic thyroid tumors. Study background: Repertoire comparison spanned blood and tumor or nodule tissue of malignant and benign thyroid patients.

This clone appeared many times. The entire patient cohort was treatment-naive prior to thyroid surgery. The CDR3 consists of 13 residues. V lost 2 bases and J 6 bases, leaving 5 bases between the germline ends. Germline CDR1 is ENHRY and CDR2 is SYGVKD. TCRdb reprocessed the PCR reads via MiXCR. The table includes 30,000 to 40,000 clones, about 15% detected once. The specimen was blood. This TCR was sampled from a male donor with papillary thyroid cancer or a benign thyroid nodule (not recorded which). Some clones in this sample may be carry-over from other donors' samples. This chain joins TRBV10-3 and TRBJ1-6, with no clear D. CDR3 nucleotide sequence: TGTGCCATCAGTGAGGAGGCTAATTCACCCCTCCACTTT. It yields the protein CAISEEANSPLHF.